This T cell receptor (beta chain) derives from a study of vaccination effects on CD4 cells after COVID-19. A note on this clone: Its antigen remains unknown.

Trimming left V 8 bases short and J 3 bases short, with 10 bases between. The CDR3 consists of 12 residues. Germline-derived CDR1 and CDR2 are SEHNR and FQNEAQ (reference sequence). In the ViraFEST assay, antigen-specific CD4+ clonotypes were identified by expansion after peptide-pool stimulation. Subsequent to a culture period of around 10 days, CD4+ T cells were isolated. Recipients of the vaccine had no prior SARS-CoV-2 infection and negative nucleocapsid antibodies. Wells containing approximately 2 million PBMC each were cultured with around 9.1 IU/ml IL-2 and 8 to 10 ug/ml peptides. In the cultures, half the medium was exchanged for IL-2 medium on days 3 and 7. TCRdb's table, derived via immunoSEQ multiplex PCR, lists solely in-frame clones and lacks some. The profile shows tens of thousands of clones, approximately 74% of them singletons.

The material sequenced was CD4+ T cells from PBMCs cultured with HCoV-229E spike peptides, taken before COVID-19 vaccination. The chain employs TRBV7-9 and TRBJ1-2; D remains unclear. The origin of this receptor is a human donor who received a COVID-19 vaccine. In nucleotides, the CDR3 is TGTGCCAGCGCCAGGAATGACTATGGCTACACCTTC. This gives the protein CASARNDYGYTF. The full variable domain, in which reference TRBV7-9 and TRBJ1-2 provide the parts outside the CDR3, is DTGVSQNPRHKITKRGQNVTFRCDPISEHNRLYWYRQTLGQGPEFLTYFQNEAQLEKSRLLSDRFSAERPKGSFSTLEIQRTEQGDSAMYLCASARNDYGYTFGSGTRLTVV.